Below are 3 T cell receptor beta chains sequenced from a single sample in a study of shared clonotypes between healthy human individuals. Libraries were prepared by immunoSEQ multiplex PCR; TCRdb keeps only in-frame clonotypes and omits some of them. The data show 2,500,000 or so clones, around 92% seen once. Sequencing was performed on naive CD4+ T cells from PBMCs. Sample subset: CD45RA+ positively selected. These receptors originate from a man aged 18-30 years in good health. Some clones in this sample may be carry-over from other donors' samples.

This chain uses TRBV5-1 with TRBJ2-2; 8 positions match TRBD2. Trimming at V came to 5 bases and at J to 1 base, leaving 4 bases not matched to a gene. This CDR3 is 15 amino acids long. Germline V gene lookup returns CDR1 SGHRS and CDR2 YFSETQ. The CDR3 sequence is CASRTSVLNTGELFF. Written as DNA, the CDR3 is TGCGCCAGCAGGACTAGCGTATTGAACACCGGGGAGCTGTTTTTT.

The genes are TRBV28 and TRBJ2-7; 14 bases are shared with TRBD2. Germline V lookup: CDR1 MDHEN, CDR2 SYDVKM. Losses at the gene ends were 4 bases for V and 5 bases for J; bases not matched to a gene: 10. This CDR3 region has 17 residues. The CDR3 bases are TGTGCCAGCAGTTCCCTCGGGACTAGCGGGAGTTTCCACGAGCAGTACTTC. Encoded protein: CASSSLGTSGSFHEQYF.

This chain connects TRBV7-9 to TRBJ2-3; D gene uncertain. The CDR3 loop spans 15 amino acids. V was shortened by 6 bases and J by 4 bases, with 17 bases between the two germline ends. Germline loops: CDR1 SEHNR, CDR2 FQNEAQ (reference sequence). CDR3 in amino acids: CASRPTSQQPDTQYF. The CDR3 nucleotides read TGTGCCAGCAGACCGACCTCCCAGCAGCCAGATACGCAGTATTTT.